This TCR beta chain was sequenced for a study of T cells in Graves' hyperthyroidism and ophthalmopathy. The source material, RNA transcripts, was used to amplify TCR beta CDR3 regions. The study used the HTBI primer set for a first-round RT-PCR of the TCR CDR3. From the multiplex PCR reads, TCRdb called clonotypes with MiXCR, one entry per CDR3 protein. The sample holds about 500,000 distinct CDR3 sequences, approximately 15% seen once. Points on this clonotype: What it binds is not known.

Overall study results and limits: The blood repertoire included most of the expanded thyroid clonotypes above 0.001. In validation, the model predicted ophthalmopathy. These predictions came a median roughly 6 months before onset.

Absence of ophthalmopathy progression within 18 months defined stable Graves' hyperthyroidism. Those with hyperthyroidism were 18 to 65 years old, newly diagnosed, and ill for under 2 months. The TCR sequence derives from a young woman with Graves' hyperthyroidism. Sequencing was performed on blood.

The CDR3, as DNA: TGTGCCAGCAGTTACGAAGCGGGGAGGACAGATACGCAGTATTTT. It yields the protein CASSYEAGRTDTQYF. The J gene is TRBJ2-3, the V gene TRBV6-2 or TRBV6-3; 7 positions agree with TRBD2. The junction had 5 bases not matched to a gene; V was cut back by 2 bases and J by 3 bases. The CDR3 totals 15 residues. Germline CDR1 is MNHEY and CDR2 is SVGEGT.